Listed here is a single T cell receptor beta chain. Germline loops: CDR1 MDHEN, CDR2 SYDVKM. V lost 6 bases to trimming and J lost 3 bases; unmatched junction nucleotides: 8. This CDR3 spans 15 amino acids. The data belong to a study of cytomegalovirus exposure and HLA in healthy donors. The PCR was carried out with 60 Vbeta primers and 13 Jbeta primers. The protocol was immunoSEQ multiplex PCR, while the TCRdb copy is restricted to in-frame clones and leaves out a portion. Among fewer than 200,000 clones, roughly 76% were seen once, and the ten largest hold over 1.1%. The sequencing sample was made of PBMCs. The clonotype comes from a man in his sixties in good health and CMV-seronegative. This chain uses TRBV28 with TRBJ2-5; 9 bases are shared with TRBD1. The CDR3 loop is CASSYAGQGEETQYF. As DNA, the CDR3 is TGTGCCAGCAGCTACGCGGGACAGGGTGAAGAGACCCAGTACTTC.